This T cell receptor beta chain comes out of a study of somatic mutations in cytotoxic T cells in rheumatoid arthritis. In the original processing: Patient CD8+ clones larger than 1% rarely matched published virus-specific TCRB sequences. The method was immunoSEQ multiplex PCR; TCRdb's version includes in-frame clones alone and lacks a portion of them. Clonal size and the V and J genes are those of that table, whereas D and trimming came from the DNA. Among approximately 16,000 clones listed, over 60% were seen once. The germline CDR1 and CDR2 sequences are SNHLY and FYNNEI. This CDR3 is 14 amino acids long. V lost 5 bases, J lost 3 bases, and 13 bases lay in between. Of note for this clone: Its specificity is unknown.

Study-level findings and limits: Rheumatoid arthritis patients were compared with age-matched healthy controls, and their CD8+ T-cell clonality did not differ significantly. About an eighth of the roughly 65 patients had a largest CD8+ clone above 20% of CD8+ cells.

Sequenced material: CD8+ T cells sorted from blood. The sequence derives from an adult with rheumatoid arthritis. The chain carries TRBV2 and TRBJ1-1; maybe TRBD1 (6 bases). The CDR3 loop is CASSTGAGDTEAFF. The CDR3 DNA is TGTGCCAGCAGTACGGGGGCAGGGGACACTGAAGCTTTCTTT.